This T cell receptor (beta chain) was recorded in a study of blood T cell repertoires in COVID-19. Study in general: Italy, Spain and the United States were the sources of the convalescent and acute COVID-19 samples.

Germline V gives CDR1 SEHNR, CDR2 FQNEAQ (reference sequence). The CDR3 totals 18 residues. The V segment lost 5 bases and the J segment 5 bases; nucleotides outside the gene matches: 14. Original processing methods: Amplified reference gene primers provided the basis for estimating nucleated cell counts. The protocol was immunoSEQ multiplex PCR, while the TCRdb copy is restricted to in-frame clones and leaves out a portion. V and J calls and clone size are given by that table; D and trimming were obtained from the DNA. In the table there are about 160,000 clones, under 85% of which are singletons. The receptor was derived from a man at least 80 years old with COVID-19, enrolled during active disease. The sequenced sample was peripheral blood. The chain couples TRBV7-9 to TRBJ2-1, with 11 bases lining up with TRBD2. The CDR3 DNA sequence: TGTGCCAGCAGCCTCTCTCTACGGACTAGCGGGCTTAACAATGAGCAGTTCTTC. It is translated as CASSLSLRTSGLNNEQFF.